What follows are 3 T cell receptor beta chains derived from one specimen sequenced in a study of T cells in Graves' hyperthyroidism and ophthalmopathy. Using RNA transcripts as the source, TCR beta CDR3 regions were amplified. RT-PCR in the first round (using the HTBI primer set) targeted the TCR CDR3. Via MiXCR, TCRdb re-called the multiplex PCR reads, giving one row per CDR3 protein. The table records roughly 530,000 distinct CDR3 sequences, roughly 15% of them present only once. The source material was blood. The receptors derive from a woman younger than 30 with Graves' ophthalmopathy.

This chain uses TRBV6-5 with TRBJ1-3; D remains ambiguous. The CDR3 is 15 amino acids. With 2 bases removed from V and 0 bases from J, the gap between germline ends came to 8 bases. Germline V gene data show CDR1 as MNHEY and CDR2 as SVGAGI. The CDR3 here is CASSYPRISGNTIYF. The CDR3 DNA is TGTGCCAGCAGTTACCCACGGATCTCTGGAAACACCATATATTTT.

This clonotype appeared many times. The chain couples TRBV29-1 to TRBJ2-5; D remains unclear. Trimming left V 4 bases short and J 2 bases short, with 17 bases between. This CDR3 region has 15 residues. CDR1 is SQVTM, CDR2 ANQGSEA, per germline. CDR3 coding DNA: TGCAGCGTTGCCCTAGGCAGAGGAAATCAAGAGACCCAGTACTTC. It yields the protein CSVALGRGNQETQYF.

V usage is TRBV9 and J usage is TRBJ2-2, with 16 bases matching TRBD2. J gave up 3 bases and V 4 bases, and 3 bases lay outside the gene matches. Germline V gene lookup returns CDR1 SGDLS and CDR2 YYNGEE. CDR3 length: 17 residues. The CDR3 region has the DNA TGTGCCAGCAGCATAGGGACTAGCGGGAGGGACACCGGGGAGCTGTTTTTT. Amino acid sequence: CASSIGTSGRDTGELFF.